This TCR beta chain comes out of a study of T cell changes during pregnancy in multiple sclerosis. Sequenced by immunoSEQ multiplex PCR; TCRdb stores in-frame clones only, minus some. The table has about 64,000 clones, around 97% seen once; the top ten hold roughly 2.5%. V lost 5 bases, J lost 1 base, and 16 bases stayed unmatched. Germline lookup yields CDR1 PRHDT and CDR2 FYEKMQ (reference sequence). The CDR3 spans 20 residues. This chain uses TRBV13 with TRBJ2-3; 12 bases are a match to TRBD2. The sequence derives from a female donor with multiple sclerosis, enrolled in a pregnancy study. Here the sequenced sample was CD8+ T cells from peripheral blood mononuclear cells, taken after pregnancy. The CDR3 here is CASSTDWTSGTQEGTDTQYF. The CDR3 bases are TGTGCCAGCAGCACAGACTGGACTAGCGGGACCCAAGAAGGCACAGATACGCAGTATTTT.